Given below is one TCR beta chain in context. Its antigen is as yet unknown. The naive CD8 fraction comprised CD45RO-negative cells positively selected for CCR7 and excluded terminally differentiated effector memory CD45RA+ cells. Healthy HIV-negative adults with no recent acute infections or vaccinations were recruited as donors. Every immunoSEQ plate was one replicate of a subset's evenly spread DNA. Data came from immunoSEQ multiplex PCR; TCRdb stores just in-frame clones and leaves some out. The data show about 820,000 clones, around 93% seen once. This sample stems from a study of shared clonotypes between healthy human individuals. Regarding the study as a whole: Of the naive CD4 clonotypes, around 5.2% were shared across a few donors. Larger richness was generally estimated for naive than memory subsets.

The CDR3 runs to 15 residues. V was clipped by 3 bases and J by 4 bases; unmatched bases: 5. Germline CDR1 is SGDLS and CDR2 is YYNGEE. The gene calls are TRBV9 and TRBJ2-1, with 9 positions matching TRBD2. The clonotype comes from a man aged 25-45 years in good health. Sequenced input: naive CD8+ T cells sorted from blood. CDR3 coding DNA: TGTGCCAGCAGCGCTAGCGGGGCCCCTTACAATGAGCAGTTCTTC. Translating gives CASSASGAPYNEQFF.